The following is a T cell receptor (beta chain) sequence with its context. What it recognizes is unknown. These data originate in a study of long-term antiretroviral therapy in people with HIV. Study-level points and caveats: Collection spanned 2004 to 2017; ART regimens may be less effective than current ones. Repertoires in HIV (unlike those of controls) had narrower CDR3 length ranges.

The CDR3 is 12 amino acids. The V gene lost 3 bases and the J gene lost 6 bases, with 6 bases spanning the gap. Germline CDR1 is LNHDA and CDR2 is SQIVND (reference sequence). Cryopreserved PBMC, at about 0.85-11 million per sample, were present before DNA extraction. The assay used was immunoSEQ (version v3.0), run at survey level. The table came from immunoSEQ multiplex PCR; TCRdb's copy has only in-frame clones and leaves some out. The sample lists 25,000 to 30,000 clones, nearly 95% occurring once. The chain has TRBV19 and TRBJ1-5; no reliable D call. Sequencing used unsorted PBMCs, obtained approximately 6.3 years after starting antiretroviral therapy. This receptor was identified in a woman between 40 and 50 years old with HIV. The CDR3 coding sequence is TGTGCCAGTAGTATCGGCGGTCAGCCCCAGCATTTT. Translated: CASSIGGQPQHF. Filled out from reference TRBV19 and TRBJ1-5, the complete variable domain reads DGGITQSPKYLFRKEGQNVTLSCEQNLNHDAMYWYRQDPGQGLRLIYYSQIVNDFQKGDIAEGYSVSREKKESFPLTVTSAQKNPTAFYLCASSIGGQPQHFGDGTRLSIL.